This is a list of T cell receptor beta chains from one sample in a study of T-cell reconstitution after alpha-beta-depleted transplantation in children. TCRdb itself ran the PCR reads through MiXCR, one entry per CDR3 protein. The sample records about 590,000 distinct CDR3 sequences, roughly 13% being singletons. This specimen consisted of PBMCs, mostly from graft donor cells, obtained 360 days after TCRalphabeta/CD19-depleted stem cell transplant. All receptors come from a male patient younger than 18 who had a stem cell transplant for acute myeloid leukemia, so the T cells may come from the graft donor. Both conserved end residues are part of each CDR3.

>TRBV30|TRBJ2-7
CAWTPSGVYEQYF
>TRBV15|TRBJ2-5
CATSRRLADQETQYF
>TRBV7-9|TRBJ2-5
CASSPPKGLALTTQYF
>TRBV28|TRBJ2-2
CASSFLRGGLANTGELFF
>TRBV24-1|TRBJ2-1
CATSDRGTDYNEQFF
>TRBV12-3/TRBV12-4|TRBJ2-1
CASSLALWGSANEQFF
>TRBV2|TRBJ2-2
CASSEGPRETGELFF
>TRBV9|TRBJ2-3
CASSVDPASTDTQYF
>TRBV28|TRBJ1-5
CASSLGVGLGTVNQPQHF
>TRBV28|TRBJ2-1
CASSFPVFGEQFF
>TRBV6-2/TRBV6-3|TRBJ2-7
CASSYSNRGGRGYEQYF
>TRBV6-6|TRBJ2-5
CASSYTGQETQYF
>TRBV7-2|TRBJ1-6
CASSFQGAPDSPLHF
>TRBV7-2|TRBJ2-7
CASSSPPTSGRHEQYF
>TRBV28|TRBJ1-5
CASSCEGNQPQHF
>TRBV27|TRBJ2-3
CASSLYGRGTDTQYF
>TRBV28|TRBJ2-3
CASSFVGGGEGTQYF
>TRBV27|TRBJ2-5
CASRTLGVGRETQYF
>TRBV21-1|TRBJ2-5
CASSKTVAHEETQYF
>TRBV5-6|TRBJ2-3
CASSLGSRSTDTQYF
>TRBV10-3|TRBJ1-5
CAIPLGRTGENQPQHF
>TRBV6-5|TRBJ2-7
CASSYSSQPVFVHEQYF
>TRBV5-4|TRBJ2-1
CASSLLIPTHEQFF
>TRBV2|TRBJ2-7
CASSVLAGTYEQYF
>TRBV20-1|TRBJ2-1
CSASVRRGPWGDEQFF
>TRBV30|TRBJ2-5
CGRRGGSRDLYF